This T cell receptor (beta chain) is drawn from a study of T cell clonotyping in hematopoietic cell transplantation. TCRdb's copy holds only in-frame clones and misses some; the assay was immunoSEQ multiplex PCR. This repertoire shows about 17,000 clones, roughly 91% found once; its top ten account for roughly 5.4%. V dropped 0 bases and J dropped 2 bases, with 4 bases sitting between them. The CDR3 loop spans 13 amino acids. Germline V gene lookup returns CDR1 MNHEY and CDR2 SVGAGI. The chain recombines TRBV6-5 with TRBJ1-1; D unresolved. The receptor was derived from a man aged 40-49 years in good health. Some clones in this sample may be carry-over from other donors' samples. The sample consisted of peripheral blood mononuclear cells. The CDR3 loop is CASSYSENTEAFF. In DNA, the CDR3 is TGTGCCAGCAGTTACTCAGAAAACACTGAAGCTTTCTTT.